One and the same sample provided the 15 T cell receptor beta chains below, sequenced in a study of blood T cell repertoires in COVID-19. Repertoires were generated with immunoSEQ multiplex PCR, while TCRdb's copy carries only in-frame clones and drops some. The sample shows roughly 170,000 clones, around 85% of them seen only once. Sequenced sample: peripheral blood. The receptor source for this set is an older man with active or convalescent COVID-19.

This chain links TRBV5-8 with TRBJ1-4, with D possibly TRBD1 on 6 matching bases. Trimming took off 4 bases at V and 5 bases at J, with 15 bases between the two ends. CDR3 length: 15 residues. Germline CDR1 is SGHTS and CDR2 is YDEGEE. This CDR3 is CASSGLDRMNEKLFF. CDR3 nucleotide sequence: TGTGCCAGCAGCGGGTTAGACAGGATGAATGAAAAACTGTTTTTT.

This clone was seen a handful of times. CDR3 bases: TGTGCCAGCAGCCAAGCCGGGACAGGGGTAAATTCACCCCTCCACTTT. It specifies CASSQAGTGVNSPLHF. V is TRBV3-1 (or the pseudogene TRBV3-2) and J is TRBJ1-6, with 10 bases lining up with TRBD1. CDR3 length equals 16 residues. The V segment lost 1 base and the J segment 7 bases; nucleotides outside the gene matches: 4. Germline CDR1 reads LGHDT; CDR2 reads YNNKEL (reference sequence).

The J gene is TRBJ1-2, the V gene TRBV18; 10 bases map to TRBD1. Trimming at V came to 2 bases and at J to 4 bases, leaving 4 bases not matched to a gene. Germline V lookup: CDR1 KGHSH, CDR2 LQKENI. This CDR3 is 15 amino acids long. CDR3 nucleotide sequence: TGTGCCAGCTCACCATGGGACAGGGGCCCCTATGGCTACACCTTC. This gives the protein CASSPWDRGPYGYTF.

This chain uses TRBV7-3 with TRBJ1-1; TRBD1 is a possible D gene (5 bases). The germline V gene encodes CDR1 SGHTA and CDR2 FQGTGA. Trimming shortened V by 5 bases and J by 1 base, and 11 bases separated the two germline ends. The CDR3 covers 14 residues. The chain's CDR3 is CASSAQGRNTEAFF. Written as DNA, the CDR3 is TGTGCCAGCAGCGCTCAGGGCCGGAACACTGAAGCTTTCTTT.

The chain combines TRBV6-2 or TRBV6-3 with TRBJ2-1, with 10 bases aligning to TRBD2. V was pared by 6 bases and J by 7 bases, with 15 bases of the junction left unmatched. CDR1 and CDR2 (germline): MNHEY, SVGEGT. The CDR3 contains 17 residues. The CDR3 DNA follows: TGTGCCAGCAGCCCCCCGGAGCGGGGGGGCCGGAGTAATGAGCAGTTCTTC. Translating gives CASSPPERGGRSNEQFF.

The rearrangement links TRBV7-2 to TRBJ1-5, with D possibly TRBD1 on 5 matching bases. The CDR3 is made up of 15 amino acids. Germline V CDR1 and CDR2: SGHTA, FQGNSA. The V and J ends lost 3 bases and 2 bases respectively, with 11 bases between them. This chain's CDR3 is CASSLDIWGNQPQHF. CDR3 bases: TGTGCCAGCAGCTTGGACATTTGGGGCAATCAGCCCCAGCATTTT.

The rearrangement links TRBV18 to TRBJ2-1; TRBD2 matches 9 bases. The CDR3 has 13 residues. J gave up 10 bases and V 3 bases, and 4 bases lay outside the gene matches. Germline-derived CDR1 and CDR2 are KGHSH and LQKENI. CDR3 region: CASSPLAGDEQFF. The CDR3 DNA reads TGTGCCAGCTCACCCTTAGCGGGAGACGAGCAGTTCTTC.

The chain carries TRBV5-4 and TRBJ1-6, with 10 bases lining up with TRBD1. CDR3 size: 15 residues. Trimming at V came to 2 bases and at J to 9 bases, leaving 5 bases not matched to a gene. The germline gives CDR1 SGHNT, CDR2 YYREEE (reference sequence). The CDR3 loop is CASSFSGTGVSPLHF. In DNA, the CDR3 is TGTGCCAGCAGCTTCTCCGGGACAGGGGTTTCACCCCTCCACTTT.

This clone was detected only once. The rearrangement uses TRBV28 and TRBJ1-4; no firm D call. The CDR3 loop spans 14 amino acids. Trimming stripped 3 bases from V and 0 bases from J, with 5 bases between. Germline lookup yields CDR1 MDHEN and CDR2 SYDVKM. This CDR3 is CASSLVATNEKLFF. In DNA form, the CDR3 reads TGTGCCAGCAGTTTGGTAGCAACTAATGAAAAACTGTTTTTT. Filled out from reference TRBV28 and TRBJ1-4, the complete variable domain reads DVKVTQSSRYLVKRTGEKVFLECVQDMDHENMFWYRQDPGLGLRLIYFSYDVKMKEKGDIPEGYSVSREKKERFSLILESASTNQTSMYLCASSLVATNEKLFFGSGTQLSVL.

The chain is built from TRBV4-3 and TRBJ1-6; D gene uncertain. CDR3 length: 17 residues. Trimming pared 1 base from V and 5 bases from J, leaving 15 bases between. The germline V gene encodes CDR1 LGHNA and CDR2 YSLEER. Here the CDR3 reads CASSQGRQRLNNSPLHF. The CDR3 DNA is TGCGCCAGCAGCCAAGGGCGGCAGAGACTTAATAATTCACCCCTCCACTTT.

The rearrangement links TRBV28 to TRBJ1-2; 9 bases agree with TRBD1. Germline-derived CDR1 and CDR2 are MDHEN and SYDVKM. The CDR3 sequence is 15 residues long. V trimming: 2 bases; J trimming: 7 bases; junction bases outside the gene matches: 8. This CDR3 is CASSLVQGAWSGYTF. In nucleotides, the CDR3 is TGTGCCAGCAGTTTAGTACAGGGGGCATGGAGTGGCTACACCTTC.

This clone was seen a handful of times. The chain couples TRBV6-5 to TRBJ1-2; D perhaps matches TRBD1 (5 bases). The CDR3 spans 15 residues. Trimming left V 4 bases short and J 5 bases short, with 17 bases between. Looked up from germline, CDR1 is MNHEY and CDR2 is SVGAGI. The CDR3 loop reads CASSLAPSGGYGYTF. In nucleotides, the CDR3 is TGTGCCAGCAGTTTAGCCCCATCGGGGGGGTATGGCTACACCTTC.

This clone was detected only once. This rearrangement joins TRBV5-1 to TRBJ2-2; D perhaps matches TRBD2 (6 bases). Germline V lookup: CDR1 SGHRS, CDR2 YFSETQ. Trimming removed 2 bases from V and 6 bases from J, with 11 bases in between. The CDR3 sequence is 14 residues long. For the CDR3, the DNA is TGCGCCAGCAGCTTAACTCGACTAGCCGGGGAGCTGTTTTTT. Amino acid sequence: CASSLTRLAGELFF.

This sequence joins TRBV4-1 and TRBJ2-3; 13 bases map to TRBD2. This CDR3 contains 17 residues. V trimming: 5 bases; J trimming: 5 bases; junction bases outside the gene matches: 10. Germline V CDR1 and CDR2: MGHRA, YSYEKL. The CDR3 region is CASSFRLAGGRGDTQYF. The DNA of the CDR3 is TGCGCCAGCAGCTTCCGACTAGCGGGGGGTCGTGGAGATACGCAGTATTTT.

The sample holds one count of this clone. This chain joins TRBV27 and TRBJ2-6, with TRBD1 as a possible D gene (5 bases). With 4 bases removed from V and 1 base from J, the gap between germline ends came to 17 bases. CDR1 is MNHEY and CDR2 is SMNVEV in the germline V gene (reference sequence). This CDR3 has 18 amino acids. The CDR3 spells CASSWGSARQSGANVLTF. The DNA of the CDR3 is TGTGCCAGCAGTTGGGGCAGCGCCCGGCAATCTGGGGCCAACGTCCTGACTTTC.